This TCR beta chain was sequenced in a study of identical twins. Whole-study findings and limits: Out-of-frame beta chain sequences displayed weaker excess sharing between twins. Zero-insertion analyses were open to partial confounding by invariant MAIT and iNKT cells. Abundant cord blood beta clonotypes carried fewer insertions; memory repertoires showed none.

There were only healthy Caucasians among the donors. This clonotype was detected only a few times. What it binds is not known. TCRdb passed the 5' RACE reads through MiXCR, listing each CDR3 protein once. This table has hundreds of thousands of distinct CDR3 sequences, 5.5% to 6.5% appearing once. J gave up 5 bases and V 4 bases, and 6 bases lay outside the gene matches. CDR1 and CDR2 from the germline V gene are SGHRS and YFSETQ. The length of the CDR3 is 14 residues. The J gene is TRBJ2-1, the V gene TRBV5-1, with 7 bases that match TRBD1. The source material was naive T cells sorted from blood. This TCR was sampled from a young man in good health. Here the CDR3 DNA reads TGCGCCAGCAGCCCGGACAGGTATGACAATGAGCAGTTCTTC. Amino acids: CASSPDRYDNEQFF. Full variable domain (outside the CDR3, taken from reference TRBV5-1 and TRBJ2-1): KAGVTQTPRYLIKTRGQQVTLSCSPISGHRSVSWYQQTPGQGLQFLFEYFSETQRNKGNFPGRFSGRQFSNSRSEMNVSTLELGDSALYLCASSPDRYDNEQFFGPGTRLTVL.